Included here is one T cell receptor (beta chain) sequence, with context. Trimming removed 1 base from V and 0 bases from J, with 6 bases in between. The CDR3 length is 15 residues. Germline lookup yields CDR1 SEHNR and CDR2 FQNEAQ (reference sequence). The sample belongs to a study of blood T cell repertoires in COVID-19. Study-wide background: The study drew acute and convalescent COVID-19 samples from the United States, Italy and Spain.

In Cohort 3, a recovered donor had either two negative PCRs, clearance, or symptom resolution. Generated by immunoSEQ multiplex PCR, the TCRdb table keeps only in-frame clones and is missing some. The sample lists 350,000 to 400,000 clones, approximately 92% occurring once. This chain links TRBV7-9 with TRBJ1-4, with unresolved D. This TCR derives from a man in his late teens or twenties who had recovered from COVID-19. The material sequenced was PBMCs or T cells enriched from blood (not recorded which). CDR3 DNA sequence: TGTGCCAGCAGCTTAGGACTAGCAACTAATGAAAAACTGTTTTTT. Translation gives CASSLGLATNEKLFF.